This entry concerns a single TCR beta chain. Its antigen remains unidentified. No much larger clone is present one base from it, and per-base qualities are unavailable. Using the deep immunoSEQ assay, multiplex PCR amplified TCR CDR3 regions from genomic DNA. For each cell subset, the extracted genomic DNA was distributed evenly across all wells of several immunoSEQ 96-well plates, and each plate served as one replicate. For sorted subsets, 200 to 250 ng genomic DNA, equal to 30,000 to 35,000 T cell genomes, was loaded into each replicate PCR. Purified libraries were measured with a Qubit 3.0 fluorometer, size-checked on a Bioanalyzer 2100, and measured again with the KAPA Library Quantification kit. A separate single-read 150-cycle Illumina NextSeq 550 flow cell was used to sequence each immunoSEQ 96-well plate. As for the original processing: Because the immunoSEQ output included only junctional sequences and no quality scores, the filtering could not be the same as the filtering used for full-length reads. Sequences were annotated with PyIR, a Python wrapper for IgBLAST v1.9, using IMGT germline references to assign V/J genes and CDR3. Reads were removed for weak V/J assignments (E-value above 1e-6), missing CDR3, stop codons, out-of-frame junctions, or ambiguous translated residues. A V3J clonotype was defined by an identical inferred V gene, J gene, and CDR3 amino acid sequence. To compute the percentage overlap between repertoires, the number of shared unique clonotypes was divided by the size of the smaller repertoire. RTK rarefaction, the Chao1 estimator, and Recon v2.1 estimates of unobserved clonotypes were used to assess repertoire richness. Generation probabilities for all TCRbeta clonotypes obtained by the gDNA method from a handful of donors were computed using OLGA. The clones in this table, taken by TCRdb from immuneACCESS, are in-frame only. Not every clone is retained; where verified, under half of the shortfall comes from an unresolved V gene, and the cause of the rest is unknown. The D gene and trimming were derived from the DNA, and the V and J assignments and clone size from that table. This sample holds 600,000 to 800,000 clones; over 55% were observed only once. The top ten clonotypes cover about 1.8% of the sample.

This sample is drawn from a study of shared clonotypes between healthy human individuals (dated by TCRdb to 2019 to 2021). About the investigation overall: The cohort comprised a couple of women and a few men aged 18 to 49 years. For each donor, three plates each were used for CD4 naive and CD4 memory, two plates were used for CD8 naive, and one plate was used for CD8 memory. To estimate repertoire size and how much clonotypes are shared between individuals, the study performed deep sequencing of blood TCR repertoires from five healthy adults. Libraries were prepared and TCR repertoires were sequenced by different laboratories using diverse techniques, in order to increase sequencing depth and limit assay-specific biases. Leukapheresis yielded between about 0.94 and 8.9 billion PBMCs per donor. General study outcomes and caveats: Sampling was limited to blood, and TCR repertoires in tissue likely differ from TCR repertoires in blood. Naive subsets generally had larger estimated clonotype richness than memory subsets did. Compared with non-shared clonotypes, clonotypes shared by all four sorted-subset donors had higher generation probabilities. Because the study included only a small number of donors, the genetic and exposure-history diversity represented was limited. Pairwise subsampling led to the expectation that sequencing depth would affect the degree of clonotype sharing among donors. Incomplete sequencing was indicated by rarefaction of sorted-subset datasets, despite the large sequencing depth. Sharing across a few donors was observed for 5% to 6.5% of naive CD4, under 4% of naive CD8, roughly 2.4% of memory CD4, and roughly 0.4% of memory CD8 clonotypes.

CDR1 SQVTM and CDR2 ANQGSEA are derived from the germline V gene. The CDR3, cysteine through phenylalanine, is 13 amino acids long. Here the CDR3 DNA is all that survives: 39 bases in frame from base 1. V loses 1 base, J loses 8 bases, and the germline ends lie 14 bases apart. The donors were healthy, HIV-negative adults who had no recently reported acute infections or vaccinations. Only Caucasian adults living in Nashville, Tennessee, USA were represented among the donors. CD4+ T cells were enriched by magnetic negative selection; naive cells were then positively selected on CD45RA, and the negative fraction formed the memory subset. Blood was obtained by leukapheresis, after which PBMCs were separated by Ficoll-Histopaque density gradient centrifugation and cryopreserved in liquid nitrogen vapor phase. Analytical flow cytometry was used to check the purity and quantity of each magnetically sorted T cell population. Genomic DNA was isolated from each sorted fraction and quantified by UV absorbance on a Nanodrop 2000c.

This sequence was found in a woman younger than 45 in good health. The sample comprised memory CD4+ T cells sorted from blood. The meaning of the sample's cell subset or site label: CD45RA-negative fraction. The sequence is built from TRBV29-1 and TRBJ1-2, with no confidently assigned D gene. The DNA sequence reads TGCAGCGTTGAAGTCAGCCGGGGTTGGGGCTACACCTTC. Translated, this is CSVEVSRGWGYTF.